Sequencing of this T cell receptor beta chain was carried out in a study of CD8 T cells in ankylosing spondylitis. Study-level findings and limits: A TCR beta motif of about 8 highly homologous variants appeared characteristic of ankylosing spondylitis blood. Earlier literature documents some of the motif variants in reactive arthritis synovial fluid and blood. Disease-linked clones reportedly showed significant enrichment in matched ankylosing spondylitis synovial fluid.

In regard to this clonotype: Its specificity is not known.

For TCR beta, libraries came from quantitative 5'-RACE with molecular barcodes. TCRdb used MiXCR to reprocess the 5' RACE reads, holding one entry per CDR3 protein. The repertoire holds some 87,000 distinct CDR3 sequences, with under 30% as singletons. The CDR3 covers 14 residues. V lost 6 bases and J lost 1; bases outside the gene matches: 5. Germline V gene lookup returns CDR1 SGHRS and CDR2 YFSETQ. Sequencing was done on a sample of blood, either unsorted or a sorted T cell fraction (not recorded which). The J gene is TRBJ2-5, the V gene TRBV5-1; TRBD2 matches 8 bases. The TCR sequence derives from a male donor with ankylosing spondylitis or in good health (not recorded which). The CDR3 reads CASNTGGTQETQYF. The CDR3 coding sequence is TGCGCCAGCAATACGGGAGGGACCCAAGAGACCCAGTACTTC.